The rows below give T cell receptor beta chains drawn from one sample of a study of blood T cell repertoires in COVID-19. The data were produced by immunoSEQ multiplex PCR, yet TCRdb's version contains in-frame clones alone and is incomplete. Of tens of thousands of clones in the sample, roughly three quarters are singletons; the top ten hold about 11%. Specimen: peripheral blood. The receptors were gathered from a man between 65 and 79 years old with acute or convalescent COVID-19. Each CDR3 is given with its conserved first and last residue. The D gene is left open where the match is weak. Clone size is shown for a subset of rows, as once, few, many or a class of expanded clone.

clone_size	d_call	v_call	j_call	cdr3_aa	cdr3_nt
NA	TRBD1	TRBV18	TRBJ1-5	CASSPTGGLPQHF	TGTGCCAGCTCACCTACAGGGGGGTTGCCCCAGCATTTT
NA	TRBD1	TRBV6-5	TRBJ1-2	CASKLEQGANYGYTF	TGTGCCAGCAAATTAGAACAGGGGGCGAACTATGGCTACACCTTC
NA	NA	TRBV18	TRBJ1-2	CASSKWEGTPRGYTF	TGTGCCAGCTCGAAATGGGAGGGGACCCCGAGGGGCTACACCTTC
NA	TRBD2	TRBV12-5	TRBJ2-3	CASGLHGLAGSDTQYF	TGTGCTAGTGGTTTACACGGACTAGCGGGTTCAGATACGCAGTATTTT
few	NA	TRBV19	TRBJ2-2	CASSLSERAGELFF	TGTGCCAGTAGTCTTTCGGAGCGAGCCGGGGAGCTGTTTTTT
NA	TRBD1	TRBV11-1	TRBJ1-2	CASSGTAARGYTF	TGTGCCAGCAGCGGGACAGCGGCGCGGGGCTACACCTTC
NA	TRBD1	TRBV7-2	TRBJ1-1	CASSLAGDRATEAFF	TGTGCCAGCAGCTTAGCTGGGGACAGGGCCACTGAAGCTTTCTTT
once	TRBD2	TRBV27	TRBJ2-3	CASSLSRLAGGTSTDTQYF	TGTGCCAGCAGTTTATCGAGGCTAGCGGGGGGAACTAGCACAGATACGCAGTATTTT
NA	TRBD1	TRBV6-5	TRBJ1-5	CASSPSSGGNQPQHF	TGTGCCAGCAGTCCCTCGTCAGGGGGGAATCAGCCCCAGCATTTT
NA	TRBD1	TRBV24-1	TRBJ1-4	CATSAGTGENEKLFF	TGTGCCACCAGTGCGGGGACAGGCGAGAACGAAAAACTGTTTTTT
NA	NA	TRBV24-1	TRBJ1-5	CATSRGWDQPQHF	TGTGCTACTAGCCGGGGCTGGGATCAGCCCCAGCATTTT
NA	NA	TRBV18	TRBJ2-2	CASSLEQANTGELFF	TGTGCCAGCTCCCTCGAACAGGCGAACACCGGGGAGCTGTTTTTT
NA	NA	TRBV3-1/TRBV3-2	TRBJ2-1	CASSQGGGHSEQFF	TGTGCCAGCAGCCAAGGCGGGGGCCACAGTGAGCAGTTCTTC
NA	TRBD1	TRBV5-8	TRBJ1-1	CASSLDGTVNTEAFF	TGTGCCAGCAGCTTGGACGGGACAGTGAACACTGAAGCTTTCTTT
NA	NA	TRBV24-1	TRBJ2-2	CATSDTGVRTGELFF	TGTGCCACCAGTGATACCGGAGTACGAACCGGGGAGCTGTTTTTT
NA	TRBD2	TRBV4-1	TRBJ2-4	CASSRLADNKNIQYF	TGCGCCAGCAGCCGACTAGCGGACAACAAAAACATTCAGTACTTC
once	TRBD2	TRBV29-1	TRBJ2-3	CSVSTSGGLDTQYF	TGCAGCGTTTCAACTAGCGGGGGGTTAGATACGCAGTATTTT
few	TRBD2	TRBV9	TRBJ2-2	CASLALGLAGAANTGELFF	TGTGCCAGCTTAGCGTTGGGACTAGCGGGGGCGGCGAACACCGGGGAGCTGTTTTTT
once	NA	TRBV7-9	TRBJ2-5	CASSHGGTDQETQYF	TGTGCCAGCAGCCACGGAGGGACGGACCAAGAGACCCAGTACTTC
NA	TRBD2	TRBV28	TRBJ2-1	CASSWEGEQFF	TGTGCCAGCAGCTGGGAGGGTGAGCAGTTCTTC
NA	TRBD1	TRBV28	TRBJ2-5	CASSPYRGRGETQYF	TGTGCCAGCAGCCCCTACAGGGGGCGAGGGGAGACCCAGTACTTC
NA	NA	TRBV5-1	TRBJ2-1	CASSYGGNLNEQFF	TGCGCCAGCAGCTACGGGGGTAATTTAAATGAGCAGTTCTTC
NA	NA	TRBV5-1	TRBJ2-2	CASSSLTGTGELFF	TGCGCCAGCAGCAGTTTAACGGGGACCGGGGAGCTGTTTTTT
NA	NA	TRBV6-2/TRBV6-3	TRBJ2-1	CASSPPGLRYNEQFF	TGTGCCAGCAGCCCCCCGGGACTCCGCTACAATGAGCAGTTCTTC
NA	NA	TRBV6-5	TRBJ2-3	CASSTGESDTQYF	TGTGCCAGCAGTACCGGGGAGTCGGATACGCAGTATTTT
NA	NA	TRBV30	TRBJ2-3	CAWSDPVTDTQYF	TGTGCCTGGAGTGATCCGGTCACAGATACGCAGTATTTT
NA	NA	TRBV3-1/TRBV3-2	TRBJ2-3	CASSQGQGTQYF	TGTGCCAGCAGCCAAGGCCAGGGAACGCAGTATTTT
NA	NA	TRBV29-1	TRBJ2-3	CSVEELVGETQYF	TGCAGCGTTGAAGAATTAGTAGGGGAAACGCAGTATTTT
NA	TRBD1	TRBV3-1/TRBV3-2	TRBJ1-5	CASSKDRGGNQPQHF	TGTGCCAGCAGCAAAGACAGGGGCGGAAATCAGCCCCAGCATTTT
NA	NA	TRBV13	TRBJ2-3	CASSLDSETADTQYF	TGTGCCAGCAGCTTAGATAGCGAAACCGCAGATACGCAGTATTTT
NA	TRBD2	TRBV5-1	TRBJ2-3	CASRGGATSTDTQYF	TGCGCCAGCAGGGGAGGGGCCACTAGCACAGATACGCAGTATTTT
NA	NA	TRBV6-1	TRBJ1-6	CASSEGALSSYNSPLHF	TGTGCCAGCAGTGAAGGGGCCCTTAGCTCCTATAATTCACCCCTCCACTTT
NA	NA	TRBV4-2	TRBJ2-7	CASSQDLGLSYEQYF	TGTGCCAGCAGCCAAGATCTAGGACTTTCCTACGAGCAGTACTTC
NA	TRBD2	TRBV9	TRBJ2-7	CASSPQAGSSYEQYF	TGTGCCAGCAGCCCCCAAGCGGGGAGCTCCTACGAGCAGTACTTC
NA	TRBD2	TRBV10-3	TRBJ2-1	CATGLAGSYNEQFF	TGTGCCACGGGACTAGCGGGCTCCTACAATGAGCAGTTCTTC
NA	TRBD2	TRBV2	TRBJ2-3	CASRRRAGSSTDTQYF	TGTGCCAGCAGACGTAGAGCGGGAAGTAGCACAGATACGCAGTATTTT
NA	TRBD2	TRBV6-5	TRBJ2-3	CASSYSSGGSTDTQYF	TGTGCCAGCAGTTACTCTAGCGGGGGTAGCACAGATACGCAGTATTTT
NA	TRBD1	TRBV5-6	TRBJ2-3	CASSLRGQGPDTQYF	TGTGCCAGCAGCTTGAGGGGACAGGGACCAGATACGCAGTATTTT
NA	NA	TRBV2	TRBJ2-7	CATLDSSYEQYF	TGTGCCACCCTGGACAGCTCCTACGAGCAGTACTTC
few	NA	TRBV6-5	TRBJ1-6	CASSLDRNSPLHF	TGTGCCAGCAGCTTGGACAGAAATTCACCCCTCCACTTT
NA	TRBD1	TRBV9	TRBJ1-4	CASSEGAQGYGEKLFF	TGTGCCAGCAGCGAGGGGGCACAAGGGTATGGTGAAAAACTGTTTTTT
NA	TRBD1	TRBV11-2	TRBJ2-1	CASSGTELYNEQFF	TGTGCCAGCTCGGGGACAGAACTTTACAATGAGCAGTTCTTC
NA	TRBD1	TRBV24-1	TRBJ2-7	CATSDSRTGSYEQYF	TGTGCCACCAGTGATTCAAGGACAGGTTCATACGAGCAGTACTTC
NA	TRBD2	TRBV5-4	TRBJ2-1	CASSSRLAGSNEQFF	TGTGCCAGCAGTTCCCGACTAGCGGGGTCGAATGAGCAGTTCTTC
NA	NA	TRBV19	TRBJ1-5	CASSSSGGGQPQHF	TGTGCCAGTAGTTCCTCGGGGGGAGGTCAGCCCCAGCATTTT
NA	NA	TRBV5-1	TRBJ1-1	CASSLYYNTEAFF	TGCGCCAGCAGCTTGTATTATAACACTGAAGCTTTCTTT
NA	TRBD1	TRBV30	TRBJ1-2	CAWSVWDRFGYTF	TGTGCCTGGAGTGTATGGGACAGATTTGGCTACACCTTC
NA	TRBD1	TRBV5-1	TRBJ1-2	CASSPGQGNGYTF	TGCGCCAGCAGCCCGGGACAGGGGAACGGCTACACCTTC
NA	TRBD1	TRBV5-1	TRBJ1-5	CASSPSDRGQPQHF	TGCGCCAGCAGCCCTTCGGACAGGGGTCAGCCCCAGCATTTT
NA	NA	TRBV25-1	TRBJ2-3	CASSVGGTDTQYF	TGTGCCAGCAGTGTAGGGGGCACAGATACGCAGTATTTT